The source of this T cell receptor (beta chain) is a study of CD8+ T cells in alopecia areata. The overall study: Patients received oral tofacitinib, 5 to 10 mg twice daily, for moderate-to-severe alopecia areata. The study gave tofacitinib for 6 to 18 months, then 6 months off drug.

The V end lost 5 bases, the J end lost 7 bases, and 18 bases lay between the germline ends. Germline CDR1 reads SGHNT; CDR2 reads YENEEA. The CDR3 covers 14 residues. Reverse transcribed after extraction, RNA yielded cDNA as the sequencing template. Using immunoSEQ multiplex PCR, the repertoire was profiled, and TCRdb retains in-frame clones only, with some absent. The sample has some 240,000 clones, more than 45% seen once. Study-level findings and limits: Normal skin contains resident alphabeta T cells, and these are also sequenced in scalp samples.

Note on this clone: Its target is unknown.

The treatment here: oral pan-JAK inhibitor, 5-10 mg twice daily. In alopecia areata patients, both lesional scalp punch biopsies and peripheral blood were collected. The sequence was collected from a human donor with alopecia areata. This chain links TRBV11-3 with TRBJ2-7, with D tentatively TRBD1 (5 bases). The starting material was CD4+ T cells sorted from blood, obtained at week 4, from a patient treated with tofacitinib. The CDR3 DNA reads TGTGCCAGCAGCCAAGATGGGCAGGGTAGGGAGCAGTACTTC. Translation gives CASSQDGQGREQYF.